The text below deals with one T cell receptor (beta chain). What it binds is unknown. This CDR3 is 15 amino acids long. V lost 4 bases to trimming and J lost 2 bases, with 12 bases between them. Germline V lookup: CDR1 LGHDT, CDR2 YNNKEL (reference sequence). The record originates from a study of blood T cells in healthy people across ages. Study-wide results and limits: Older individuals had lower TCR beta diversity per million T cells (the decline was roughly linear).

Sample-barcoded 5' priming and a J-beta primer mix drove a second PCR of about 6 to 12 cycles. TCRdb re-analysed the 5' RACE reads in MiXCR, keeping a single row per CDR3 protein. This sample has about 670,000 distinct CDR3 sequences, with roughly two fifths found just once. The receptor was isolated from a man at least 80 years old in good health. Sample: blood. V is TRBV3-1 and J is TRBJ2-1, with D possibly TRBD2 on 5 matching bases. The CDR3 DNA sequence: TGTGCCAGCAGCCGCGGGCGGGCAGCCTACAATGAGCAGTTCTTC. It codes for CASSRGRAAYNEQFF.